This T cell receptor beta chain stems from a study of siplizumab effects on memory and regulatory T cells. Study-level results: Versus around 25% in controls, the mappable alloreactive CD4+ clones averaged roughly 68% Treg-derived with siplizumab.

The assay was immunoSEQ multiplex PCR, and TCRdb's table has in-frame clones only and misses some. There are 80,000 to 130,000 clones in the sample; about 91% occur only once, and approximately 0.71% lies in the top ten. The CDR3 consists of 15 residues. J was trimmed by 3 bases and V by 2 bases; bases with no gene match: 4. Germline loops: CDR1 KGHSH, CDR2 LQKENI. As concerns this clone: Its antigen is currently unknown.

This chain joins TRBV18 and TRBJ2-7, with TRBD2 identical over 10 bases. Material for sequencing was Tregs sorted from blood. The source is a human donor in good health. In nucleotides, the CDR3 is TGTGCCAGCTCACCAGCTAGCGGGGGATTCTACGAGCAGTACTTC. Translation gives CASSPASGGFYEQYF. Supplemented by reference TRBV18 and TRBJ2-7, the full variable domain reads NAGVMQNPRHLVRRRGQEARLRCSPMKGHSHVYWYRQLPEEGLKFMVYLQKENIIDESGMPKERFSAEFPKEGPSILRIQQVVRGDSAAYFCASSPASGGFYEQYFGPGTRLTVT.